Listed below are T cell receptor beta chains from one sample, sequenced in a study of T-cell memory formation after mild COVID-19. TCRdb ran MiXCR on the 5' RACE reads and lists one entry per CDR3 protein. The sample records 110,000 to 150,000 distinct CDR3 sequences, approximately 25% being singletons. The sequenced sample was PBMCs or a T cell subset sorted from them (not recorded which). The source is an adult woman who had mild COVID-19 (a few samples of this study predate the infection). Cell type and time point are not known. The CDR3 runs from the conserved cysteine through the conserved F or W. D genes are given only for firm matches. Not every row has a clone size; where given, it reads once, few, many or a size class.

J | size | V | D | CDR3 | DNA
TRBJ2-1 | few | TRBV5-6 | TRBD2 | CASSGTSGGYNEQFF | TGTGCCAGCAGCGGGACTAGCGGGGGCTACAATGAGCAGTTCTTC
TRBJ2-1 | few | TRBV27 | NA | CASSFAGHLWDEQFF | TGTGCCAGCAGTTTTGCAGGGCACCTTTGGGATGAGCAGTTCTTC
TRBJ2-5 | few | TRBV10-3 | TRBD2 | CAISEPRLAGDVGETQYF | TGTGCCATCAGTGAACCGCGACTAGCGGGAGATGTGGGAGAGACCCAGTACTTC
TRBJ2-2 | NA | TRBV9 | NA | CASSVGEQRRPGELFF | TGTGCCAGCAGCGTAGGTGAACAGCGACGGCCCGGGGAGCTGTTTTTT
TRBJ2-3 | NA | TRBV29-1 | NA | CSVGLSTVASTDTQYF | TGCAGCGTTGGACTCTCCACAGTAGCCAGCACAGATACGCAGTATTTT
TRBJ2-5 | NA | TRBV4-2 | NA | CASSQARERSLLQGQYF | TGTGCCAGCAGCCAAGCGCGAGAACGGTCCCTACTTCAGGGCCAGTACTTC
TRBJ1-5 | NA | TRBV7-9 | NA | CSQRGPPRHF | TGTTCCCAGAGGGGTCCCCCGCGGCATTTT
TRBJ1-1 | few | TRBV20-1 | NA | CSARGSTGYTEAFF | TGCAGTGCTAGAGGTTCGACAGGTTACACTGAAGCTTTCTTT
TRBJ2-3 | few | TRBV7-9 | NA | CASSLAAGDADTQYF | TGTGCCAGCAGCTTAGCGGCAGGGGATGCAGATACGCAGTATTTT
TRBJ2-1 | few | TRBV4-3 | TRBD2 | CASSSASGDYNEQFF | TGCGCCAGCAGTTCAGCTAGCGGGGACTACAATGAGCAGTTCTTC
TRBJ2-1 | NA | TRBV4-3 | NA | CASSRKYRALLDEQFF | TGCGCCAGCAGCCGCAAATACAGGGCGCTGCTGGATGAGCAGTTCTTC
TRBJ1-3 | many | TRBV12-3/TRBV12-4 | NA | CASRTDSRSGNTIYF | TGTGCCAGCAGGACGGACAGTCGCTCTGGAAACACCATATATTTT
TRBJ1-2 | NA | TRBV20-1 | NA | CSAREDSWDYGYTF | TGCAGTGCTAGAGAAGACAGCTGGGACTATGGCTACACCTTC
TRBJ1-1 | few | TRBV27 | NA | CASSLEGYGWTEAFF | TGTGCCAGCAGTTTGGAAGGGTATGGGTGGACTGAAGCTTTCTTT
TRBJ2-1 | few | TRBV12-3/TRBV12-4 | TRBD2 | CASSPGTSGSGGQFF | TGTGCCAGCAGTCCCGGGACTAGCGGCTCGGGGGGGCAGTTCTTC
TRBJ1-1 | NA | TRBV12-3/TRBV12-4 | NA | CASTSENFTEAFF | TGTGCCAGCACCTCAGAAAATTTCACTGAAGCTTTCTTT
TRBJ2-7 | NA | TRBV7-6 | NA | CASSLTTSYEQYF | TGTGCCAGCAGCTTGACTACCTCCTACGAGCAGTACTTC
TRBJ2-1 | NA | TRBV19 | NA | CASSIVASGNEQFF | TGTGCCAGTAGTATAGTTGCGTCAGGCAATGAGCAGTTCTTC
TRBJ2-7 | NA | TRBV5-1 | NA | CASSLGPPRGHSYEQYF | TGCGCCAGCAGCTTGGGGCCTCCCCGGGGACACTCCTACGAGCAGTACTTC
TRBJ2-1 | NA | TRBV6-5 | TRBD2 | CASSYSIAVDGGRPFPNEQFF | TGTGCCAGCAGTTACTCGATTGCGGTAGACGGCGGGAGGCCCTTTCCCAATGAGCAGTTCTTC
TRBJ2-3 | NA | TRBV7-9 | NA | CASSPPPGQRTDTQYF | TGTGCCAGCAGCCCCCCACCGGGACAACGCACAGATACGCAGTATTTT
TRBJ2-1 | few | TRBV4-3 | NA | CASSQDYRAGSSYNEQFF | TGCGCCAGCAGCCAAGATTATCGGGCGGGGAGCTCCTACAATGAGCAGTTCTTC
TRBJ2-5 | NA | TRBV7-9 | NA | CASSPRGGPQYF | TGTGCCAGCAGCCCCCGAGGGGGGCCCCAGTACTTC
TRBJ1-1 | few | TRBV4-1 | NA | CASSETGSNTEAFF | TGCGCCAGCAGCGAGACCGGGTCGAACACTGAAGCTTTCTTT
TRBJ1-1 | NA | TRBV18 | NA | CASSPPSQNTEAFF | TGTGCCAGCTCACCACCGTCGCAAAACACTGAAGCTTTCTTT
TRBJ1-1 | few | TRBV12-3/TRBV12-4 | TRBD1 | CASRGQGFGTEAFF | TGTGCCAGCAGGGGACAGGGGTTTGGCACTGAAGCTTTCTTT
TRBJ1-1 | NA | TRBV27 | TRBD1 | CASSRRDRVTEAFF | TGTGCCAGCAGCCGCCGGGACAGGGTCACTGAAGCTTTCTTT
TRBJ1-2 | NA | TRBV10-2 | TRBD1 | CASSGTGGGYTF | TGCGCCAGCAGTGGGACAGGGGGAGGCTACACCTTC
TRBJ2-1 | many | TRBV14 | NA | CASSQEGAVDEQFF | TGTGCCAGCAGCCAAGAAGGGGCGGTGGATGAGCAGTTCTTC
TRBJ2-1 | NA | TRBV30 | NA | CAWSVSGYNEQFF | TGTGCCTGGAGTGTAAGCGGATACAATGAGCAGTTCTTC
TRBJ2-4 | NA | TRBV7-9 | TRBD2 | CASSTGGLDIQYF | TGTGCCAGCAGCACGGGGGGGCTAGACATTCAGTACTTC
TRBJ2-1 | few | TRBV7-9 | NA | CASSLEGGAPDEQFF | TGTGCCAGCAGCCTTGAAGGGGGGGCACCCGATGAGCAGTTCTTC